The sequence of this T cell receptor beta chain was determined in a study of blood T cell repertoires in COVID-19. Study as a whole: COVID-19 samples, acute and convalescent, were from the United States, Italy and Spain.

CDR1 SEHNR and CDR2 FQNEAQ come from the germline V gene (reference sequence). V shed 2 bases and J shed 4 bases, with 8 bases lying between them. The CDR3 runs to 13 residues. In the original processing: Counts of nucleated cells, estimated from reference gene primer amplification, were obtained. Libraries were prepared by immunoSEQ multiplex PCR; TCRdb keeps only in-frame clonotypes and omits some of them. V and J calls and clone size are given by that table; D and trimming were obtained from the DNA. This table holds some 250,000 clones, 81% found once. This chain uses TRBV7-9 with TRBJ1-1, with D unresolved. The sequence was obtained from a woman of 80 years or more with acute or convalescent COVID-19. Sequenced: peripheral blood. The CDR3 region has the DNA TGTGCCAGCAGCTTATTACAGACCACTGAAGCTTTCTTT. Protein: CASSLLQTTEAFF.